This is a list of T cell receptor beta chains from one sample in a study of T cell repertoires in aging, cancer and after chemotherapy. MiXCR, applied by TCRdb to the multiplex PCR reads, yields one record per CDR3 protein. The sample lists some 2,000 distinct CDR3 sequences, under 25% occurring once. The material sequenced was blood. The receptors were gathered from a human donor with a blood cancer. CDR3s include the opening cysteine and the closing phenylalanine or tryptophan. The D gene is left open where the match is weak. Expanded clones are given a class, and other clones once, few, many or no size at all.

d_call	cdr3_length	clone_size	v_call	j_call	cdr3_aa	cdr3_nt
.	15	hyperexpanded	TRBV14	TRBJ1-2	CASSQDSKQGRGYTF	TGTGCCAGCAGCCAAGATTCCAAGCAGGGGAGAGGCTACACCTTC
TRBD1	16	medium-sized	TRBV5-5	TRBJ1-1	CASSYRQGAEDTEAFF	TGTGCCAGCAGCTACCGACAGGGGGCTGAGGACACTGAAGCTTTCTTT
.	14	medium-sized	TRBV18	TRBJ2-3	CASSPLDGTDTQYF	TGTGCCAGCTCACCACTTGACGGCACAGATACGCAGTATTTT
.	14	.	TRBV7-2	TRBJ2-2	CASSSFSITGELFF	TGTGCCAGCAGCTCTTTCTCCATCACCGGGGAGCTGTTTTTT
.	13	.	TRBV29-1	TRBJ2-7	CSGWSGSTGEQYF	TGCAGCGGCTGGTCAGGGTCTACCGGCGAGCAGTACTTC
TRBD1	18	.	TRBV28	TRBJ1-6	CASSFGQGRKAYNSPLHF	TGTGCCAGCAGTTTCGGACAGGGGAGGAAAGCCTATAATTCACCCCTCCACTTT
.	13	medium-sized	TRBV10-3	TRBJ2-5	CAISEYREETQYF	TGTGCCATCAGTGAGTACAGAGAAGAGACCCAGTACTTC
.	14	.	TRBV30	TRBJ1-4	CAWGLPYSAETLYF	TGTGCCTGGGGTCTGCCCTATAGTGCAGAAACGCTGTATTTT
.	14	.	TRBV5-5	TRBJ2-3	CASSLGVRTDTQYF	TGTGCCAGCAGCTTGGGGGTCCGGACAGATACGCAGTATTTT
TRBD2	17	medium-sized	TRBV5-5	TRBJ2-2	CASSYGLAGGYAGELFF	TGTGCCAGCAGCTACGGACTAGCGGGAGGGTACGCCGGGGAGCTGTTTTTT
.	12	medium-sized	TRBV27	TRBJ1-1	CASRGEGGQAFF	TGTGCCAGCAGGGGGGAGGGAGGGCAAGCTTTCTTT
TRBD1	15	medium-sized	TRBV28	TRBJ2-7	CASSLLQGGSYEQYF	TGTGCCAGCAGTTTACTACAGGGGGGATCCTACGAGCAGTACTTC
TRBD1	11	large	TRBV29-1	TRBJ1-1	CSGQGNTEAFF	TGCAGCGGACAGGGGAACACTGAAGCTTTCTTT
.	19	few	TRBV21-1	TRBJ1-2	CASSNRKSQGVPSNYGYTF	TGTGCCAGCAGCAATCGAAAAAGCCAGGGGGTCCCTTCTAACTATGGCTACACCTTC
.	13	medium-sized	TRBV12-3/TRBV12-4	TRBJ2-2	CASSSANTGELFF	TGTGCCAGCAGTTCCGCGAACACCGGGGAGCTGTTTTTT
TRBD1	14	few	TRBV7-9	TRBJ2-1	CASSLVQGANEQFF	TGTGCCAGCAGCTTGGTTCAGGGGGCGAATGAGCAGTTCTTC
.	13	large	TRBV6-5	TRBJ2-4	CASRRDEKNIQYF	TGTGCCAGCAGGCGGGACGAAAAAAACATTCAGTACTTC
.	13	few	TRBV5-1	TRBJ2-3	CASSLDGSDTQYF	TGCGCCAGCAGCTTGGACGGGAGTGATACGCAGTATTTT
.	15	few	TRBV7-9	TRBJ1-2	CASSSLQGGVRGYTF	TGTGCCAGCAGCTCATTGCAGGGAGGGGTCAGAGGCTACACCTTC
.	13	.	TRBV5-1	TRBJ1-1	CASSLQEGTEAFF	TGCGCCAGCAGCTTGCAAGAGGGAACTGAAGCTTTCTTT